These 11 T cell receptor beta chains share one sample of origin, sequenced in a study of OX40 agonist ivuxolimab in advanced cancers. Clones were read by immunoSEQ multiplex PCR, and TCRdb kept only the in-frame ones, dropping some. This table has about 46,000 clones, 88% appearing once. This sample comprised CD4+ or CD8+ T cells sorted from blood, obtained in a trial of the OX40 agonist ivuxolimab. The receptors come from an adult with an advanced solid tumor such as melanoma, head and neck, liver or kidney cancer.

This chain connects TRBV7-9 to TRBJ1-5, with TRBD1 identical over 10 bases. The CDR3 extends over 16 amino acids. Germline values: CDR1 SEHNR, CDR2 FQNEAQ (reference sequence). The junction had 2 bases not matched to a gene; V was cut back by 1 base and J by 2 bases. CDR3 sequence reads: CASSLEGTGGNQPQHF. The CDR3 DNA is TGTGCCAGCAGCTTAGAAGGGACAGGGGGCAATCAGCCCCAGCATTTT. The full variable domain, its missing parts supplied by reference TRBV7-9 and TRBJ1-5, is DTGVSQNPRHKITKRGQNVTFRCDPISEHNRLYWYRQTLGQGPEFLTYFQNEAQLEKSRLLSDRFSAERPKGSFSTLEIQRTEQGDSAMYLCASSLEGTGGNQPQHFGDGTRLSIL.

The rearrangement uses TRBV28 and TRBJ1-2; a possible D gene is TRBD1 (5 bases). This CDR3 is built from 15 residues. Trimming took off 1 base at V and 5 bases at J, with 14 bases between the two ends. The germline V gene has CDR1 MDHEN and CDR2 SYDVKM. The CDR3 here is CASSLSRGRVYGYTF. The CDR3 coding sequence is TGTGCCAGCAGTTTATCTCGGGGCCGGGTGTATGGCTACACCTTC.

Only a few counts were recorded for this clone. The chain is built from TRBV4-1 and TRBJ1-2; 8 bases agree with TRBD1. CDR1 is MGHRA, CDR2 YSYEKL, per germline. The CDR3 covers 16 residues. Trimming removed 2 bases from V and 8 bases from J; junction bases left unmatched: 13. The CDR3 DNA reads TGCGCCAGCAGCCAATCGTTCATCAGGGGGCCTTTAGGCTACACCTTC. Encoded protein: CASSQSFIRGPLGYTF.

The chain uses TRBV10-1 and TRBJ1-1; 7 bases map to TRBD1. The V gene end was trimmed by 4 bases and the J gene end by 1 base; junction bases not matched to a gene: 3. Germline CDR1 reads WNHNN; CDR2 reads SYGVQD (reference sequence). The CDR3 is 14 amino acids. CDR3 in amino acids: CASSADRENTEAFF. CDR3 DNA: TGCGCCAGCAGTGCTGACAGGGAGAACACTGAAGCTTTCTTT.

This sequence joins TRBV4-2 and TRBJ2-3; 11 nucleotides align to TRBD2. The germline CDR1 and CDR2 sequences are LGHNA and YNFKEQ. This CDR3 is 16 amino acids long. V was clipped by 5 bases and J by 0 bases; unmatched bases: 4. The DNA of the CDR3 is TGTGCCAGCAGCACCCGGACTAGCGGGAGCACAGATACGCAGTATTTT. Amino acid sequence: CASSTRTSGSTDTQYF.

The chain combines TRBV28 with TRBJ1-2; maybe TRBD1 (5 bases). V shed 6 bases and J shed 2 bases, with 16 bases lying between them. The germline gives CDR1 MDHEN, CDR2 SYDVKM. This CDR3 has 15 residues. For the CDR3, the DNA is TGTGCCAGCAGCGCGGGGGGGACCTTAAACTATGGCTACACCTTC. Residues: CASSAGGTLNYGYTF.

The chain is built from TRBV7-3 and TRBJ2-6, with D possibly called TRBD1 or TRBD2 (5 bases each). With 4 bases removed from V and 0 bases from J, the gap between germline ends came to 7 bases. Germline V lookup: CDR1 SGHTA, CDR2 FQGTGA. This CDR3 region has 15 residues. The CDR3 here is CASSSGLSGANVLTF. In DNA, the CDR3 is TGTGCCAGCAGCTCGGGGCTCTCTGGGGCCAACGTCCTGACTTTC. Supplemented by reference TRBV7-3 and TRBJ2-6, the full variable domain reads GAGVSQTPSNKVTEKGKYVELRCDPISGHTALYWYRQSLGQGPEFLIYFQGTGAADDSGLPNDRFFAVRPEGSVSTLKIQRTERGDSAVYLCASSSGLSGANVLTFGAGSRLTVL.

V gene TRBV4-1 combines with J gene TRBJ2-7; D tentatively fits TRBD1 or TRBD2 (5 bases each). Germline CDR1 and CDR2: MGHRA and YSYEKL. V lost 2 bases to trimming and J lost 1 base, with 12 bases between them. CDR3 size: 15 residues. This CDR3 reads CASSQTMGPSYEQYF. CDR3 bases: TGCGCCAGCAGCCAAACAATGGGACCTTCCTACGAGCAGTACTTC.

The chain couples TRBV6-6 to TRBJ2-1; TRBD2 matches at 9 bases. This CDR3 is 14 amino acids long. In germline, CDR1 is MNHNY, CDR2 SVGAGI (reference sequence). Trimming at V came to 2 bases and at J to 8 bases, leaving 4 bases not matched to a gene. The CDR3 is CASSYEAGGDEQFF. The CDR3 nucleotides are TGTGCCAGCAGTTACGAAGCGGGGGGCGATGAGCAGTTCTTC.

This chain connects TRBV6-6 to TRBJ2-3; D unclear. CDR3 length: 15 amino acids. Looked up from germline, CDR1 is MNHNY and CDR2 is SVGAGI (reference sequence). V lost 5 bases to trimming and J lost 4 bases, with 16 bases between them. CDR3 region: CASSTPQFASDTQYF. CDR3 DNA sequence: TGTGCCAGCAGTACGCCCCAGTTTGCGTCAGATACGCAGTATTTT.

CDR3 residues: CASSIGRPGLYGYTF. CDR3 in DNA: TGTGCCAGTAGTATAGGGCGACCGGGACTTTATGGCTACACCTTC. This sequence joins TRBV19 and TRBJ1-2, with a possible D match to TRBD1 (5 bases). This CDR3 is built from 15 residues. Germline CDR1 is LNHDA and CDR2 is SQIVND (reference sequence). V lost 1 base to trimming and J lost 5 bases, with 14 bases between them.